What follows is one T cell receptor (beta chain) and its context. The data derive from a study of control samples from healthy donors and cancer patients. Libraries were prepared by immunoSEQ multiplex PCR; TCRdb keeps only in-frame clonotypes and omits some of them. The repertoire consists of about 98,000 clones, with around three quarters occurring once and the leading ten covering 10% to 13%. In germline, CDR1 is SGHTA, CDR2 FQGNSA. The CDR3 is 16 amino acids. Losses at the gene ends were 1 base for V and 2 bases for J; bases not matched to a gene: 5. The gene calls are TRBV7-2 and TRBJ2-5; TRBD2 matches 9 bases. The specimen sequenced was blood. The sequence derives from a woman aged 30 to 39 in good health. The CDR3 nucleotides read TGTGCCAGCAGCTTAGTGCCTAGCGGGGTACAAGAGACCCAGTACTTC. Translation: CASSLVPSGVQETQYF.